Presented here are 14 T cell receptor beta chains from one specimen sequenced in a study of shared clonotypes between healthy human individuals. Terminally differentiated effector memory CD45RA+ cells were excluded by CCR7 positive selection of CD45RO-negative cells. Sequencing was performed with immunoSEQ multiplex PCR; in TCRdb, only in-frame clones are kept and a portion is missing. The top ten hold roughly 1.7% of the sample, which has a few million clones, about 93% seen once. The source material was naive CD8+ T cells from PBMCs. The receptor source for this set is a man aged 18 to 35 in good health. Some clones in this sample may be carry-over from other donors' samples.

The chain has TRBV27 and TRBJ1-1, with TRBD1 as a possible D gene (6 bases). The V gene's germline CDR1 is MNHEY and CDR2 SMNVEV (reference sequence). This CDR3 comprises 15 residues. V gave up 5 bases and J gave up 6 bases, with 19 bases separating them. The DNA of the CDR3 is TGTGCCAGCAGTCCCGGGGGGCACTGGGGACCTGAAGCTTTCTTT. This gives the protein CASSPGGHWGPEAFF.

This chain uses TRBV5-4 with TRBJ2-7, with D perhaps assigned TRBD1 or TRBD2 (5 bases each). This CDR3 has 15 amino acids. Trimming took off 4 bases at V and 2 bases at J, with 16 bases between the two ends. Looked up from germline, CDR1 is SGHNT and CDR2 is YYREEE (reference sequence). This CDR3 is CASSQIGDPPYEQYF. DNA of the CDR3: TGTGCCAGCAGCCAAATCGGGGACCCCCCCTACGAGCAGTACTTC. The whole variable domain, filled in from reference TRBV5-4 and TRBJ2-7, reads ETGVTQSPTHLIKTRGQQVTLRCSSQSGHNTVSWYQQALGQGPQFIFQYYREEENGRGNFPPRFSGLQFPNYSSELNVNALELDDSALYLCASSQIGDPPYEQYFGPGTRLTVT.

The chain employs TRBV27 and TRBJ2-7; no firm D call. The CDR3 loop spans 12 amino acids. Trimming cost V 5 bases and J 4 bases, with 9 bases left between them. The V gene's germline CDR1 is MNHEY and CDR2 SMNVEV (reference sequence). CDR3 protein: CASSPNEYEQYF. DNA for the CDR3: TGTGCCAGCAGTCCCAACGAGTACGAGCAGTACTTC.

This chain joins TRBV15 and TRBJ1-1; possibly TRBD1 for D (6 bases). CDR1 is LNHNV and CDR2 is YYDKDF in the germline V gene (reference sequence). The length of the CDR3 is 14 residues. V shed 4 bases and J shed 1 base, with 10 bases lying between them. The CDR3 protein is CATSTLDRNTEAFF. The CDR3 nucleotides are TGTGCCACCAGCACACTGGACAGGAACACTGAAGCTTTCTTT.

V gene TRBV27 combines with J gene TRBJ2-3, with TRBD2 matching 8 bases. V lost 7 bases to trimming and J lost 2 bases; unmatched junction nucleotides: 11. Germline V lookup: CDR1 MNHEY, CDR2 SMNVEV (reference sequence). The CDR3 is 16 residues long. In DNA, the CDR3 is TGTGCCAGCACTCCATCAGCGGGGGAGTCCACAGATACGCAGTATTTT. It is translated as CASTPSAGESTDTQYF.

A remark on this clone: Compared with germline, one end of the junction differs, possibly owing to a read error. J is TRBJ2-2 and V is TRBV28, with D possibly matching TRBD2 (5 bases). Germline CDR1 and CDR2: MDHEN and SYDVKM. This CDR3 has 18 residues. This CDR3 reads CASSFSLGQEGNTGELLF. The CDR3 DNA reads as TGTGCCAGCAGTTTTAGCTTAGGGCAGGAAGGTAACACCGGGGAGCTGCTTTTT.

Regarding this clone: Different DNA sequences within this sample yield the same CDR3. The chain uses TRBV27 and TRBJ2-1; tentative D call: TRBD1 (5 bases). This CDR3 has 15 residues. The germline gives CDR1 MNHEY, CDR2 SMNVEV (reference sequence). V dropped 6 bases and J dropped 0 bases, with 12 bases sitting between them. CDR3 in DNA: TGTGCCAGCAGCTCTGATAGGGGCTCCTACAATGAGCAGTTCTTC. Translating it yields CASSSDRGSYNEQFF.

This chain connects TRBV13 to TRBJ2-1; 7 nucleotides match TRBD1. Germline values: CDR1 PRHDT, CDR2 FYEKMQ (reference sequence). Trimming removed 4 bases from V and 7 bases from J; junction bases left unmatched: 1. There are 12 residues in the CDR3. For the CDR3, the DNA is TGTGCCAGCAGCTCACAGGGGAATGAGCAGTTCTTC. Encoded protein: CASSSQGNEQFF. The full variable domain, with the rest looked up from reference TRBV13 and TRBJ2-1, is AAGVIQSPRHLIKEKRETATLKCYPIPRHDTVYWYQQGPGQDPQFLISFYEKMQSDKGSIPDRFSAQQFSDYHSELNMSSLELGDSALYFCASSSQGNEQFFGPGTRLTVL.

This clone is a singleton in its sample. The sample has other DNA sequences that encode this CDR3 too. The V call is TRBV11-2, the J call TRBJ2-7; D unresolved. V was pared by 1 base and J by 3 bases, with 7 bases between. Germline CDR1 is SGHAT and CDR2 is FQNNGV. The CDR3 runs 13 residues. The CDR3 sequence: CASSLGVSYEQYF. The CDR3 DNA reads as TGTGCCAGCAGCTTAGGTGTCAGCTACGAGCAGTACTTC.

V is TRBV28 and J is TRBJ2-5; the D gene is possibly TRBD2 (6 bases). This CDR3 contains 18 residues. The germline V gene encodes CDR1 MDHEN and CDR2 SYDVKM. Trimming took off 5 bases at V and 4 bases at J, with 26 bases between the two ends. Written as DNA, the CDR3 is TGTGCCAGCAGTCCACCTGGGACCGCTGGGAGGTTAAGAGAGACCCAGTACTTC. Amino acids: CASSPPGTAGRLRETQYF.

This clone occurred a few times. The chain combines TRBV6-5 with TRBJ1-5; maybe TRBD1 (5 bases). The CDR3 consists of 15 residues. Germline loops: CDR1 MNHEY, CDR2 SVGAGI. Trimming shortened V by 0 bases and J by 6 bases, and 12 bases separated the two germline ends. The CDR3 here is CASSYSAQGPQPQHF. The CDR3 bases are TGTGCCAGCAGTTACTCCGCGCAGGGACCTCAGCCCCAGCATTTT.

The chain links TRBV11-2 to TRBJ2-2; D uncertain. Germline lookup yields CDR1 SGHAT and CDR2 FQNNGV. V was shortened by 6 bases and J by 4 bases, with 3 bases between the two germline ends. This CDR3 comprises 11 residues. For the CDR3, the DNA is TGTGCCAGCAGAGTCACCGGGGAGCTGTTTTTT. The encoded protein is CASRVTGELFF.

V usage is TRBV21-1 and J usage is TRBJ2-7; the D call TRBD2 from the table was never checked on the DNA. TRBV21-1 is deemed a pseudogene. The CDR3 is 11 residues long. CDR3 bases: TGTGCCAGCAGCGCCCTCGGGGAGCAGTACTTC. This codes for CASSALGEQYF.

V is TRBV9 and J is TRBJ2-7; 7 nucleotides agree with TRBD1. The CDR3 runs to 17 residues. After removal of 1 base from V and 1 base from J, the junction contained 11 bases not matched to a gene. Germline CDR1 SGDLS, CDR2 YYNGEE. The DNA for the CDR3 is TGTGCCAGCAGCGTAAGTAAAGGGGACAGCATATCCTACGAGCAGTACTTC. It encodes CASSVSKGDSISYEQYF. Full variable domain (remainder filled in from reference TRBV9 and TRBJ2-7): DSGVTQTPKHLITATGQRVTLRCSPRSGDLSVYWYQQSLDQGLQFLIQYYNGEERAKGNILERFSAQQFPDLHSELNLSSLELGDSALYFCASSVSKGDSISYEQYFGPGTRLTVT.